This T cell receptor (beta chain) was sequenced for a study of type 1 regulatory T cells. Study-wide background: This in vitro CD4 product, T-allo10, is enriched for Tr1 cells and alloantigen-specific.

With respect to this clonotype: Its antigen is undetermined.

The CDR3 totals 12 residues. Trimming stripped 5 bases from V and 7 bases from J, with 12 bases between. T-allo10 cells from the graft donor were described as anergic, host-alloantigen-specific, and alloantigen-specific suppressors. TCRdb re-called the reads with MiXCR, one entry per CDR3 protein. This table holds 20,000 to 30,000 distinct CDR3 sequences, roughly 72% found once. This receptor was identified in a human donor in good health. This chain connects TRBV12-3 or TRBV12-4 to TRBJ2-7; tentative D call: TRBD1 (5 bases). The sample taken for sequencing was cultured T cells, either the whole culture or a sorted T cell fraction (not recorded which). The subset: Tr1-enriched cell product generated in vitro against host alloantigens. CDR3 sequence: CASSQGTWEQYF. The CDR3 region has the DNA TGTGCCAGCAGTCAGGGAACGTGGGAGCAGTACTTC.